The rows below give T cell receptor beta chains drawn from one sample of a study of CD4+ T cells in melanoma. The data were produced by immunoSEQ multiplex PCR, yet TCRdb's version contains in-frame clones alone and is incomplete. This sample has approximately 9,700 clones, with 60% to 85% found just once. The sample taken for sequencing was cells from a culture (not recorded whether cultured in vitro). Source of these receptors: a human donor with melanoma. CDR3s include the opening cysteine and the closing phenylalanine or tryptophan.

TRBJ1-1 | TRBV7-3 | CASSLTGGNTEAFF
TRBJ2-6 | TRBV5-1 | CASSLGGDRLPGANVLTF
TRBJ2-7 | TRBV7-2 | CASSLTSGGSYEQYF
TRBJ2-3 | TRBV2 | CASSVFTSGGTTDTQYF
TRBJ1-1 | TRBV18 | CASSLTGYTEAFF
TRBJ2-7 | TRBV6-4 | CASSDCRDLPYEQYF
TRBJ2-3 | TRBV2 | CASSAEGEGVDTQYF
TRBJ2-3 | TRBV4-1 | CASGGWGQSTDTQYF
TRBJ2-1 | TRBV30 | CAWSRHHQQFF
TRBJ2-3 | TRBV2 | CASQRGGGGAGDTQYF
TRBJ1-2 | TRBV9 | CASSARLGTGWNGYTF
TRBJ2-1 | TRBV14 | CASSQDGTSFREQFF
TRBJ2-7 | TRBV5-1 | CASSSIAGGYEQYF
TRBJ1-3 | TRBV2 | CASREFNSGNTIYF
TRBJ1-2 | TRBV11-2 | CASSLKPPGRGYTF
TRBJ2-7 | TRBV29-1 | CSVEKSSGAYEQYF
TRBJ2-2 | TRBV7-8 | CASSHSRVELFF
TRBJ1-3 | TRBV5-1 | CASSLAGSSGAGNTIYF
TRBJ2-7 | TRBV2 | CASRAGLPPYEQYF
TRBJ2-7 | TRBV2 | CASSFPLSYEQYF
TRBJ1-1 | TRBV7-8 | CASSLDLRTNTEAFF
TRBJ1-4 | TRBV19 | CASTNRNGAGRNEKLFF
TRBJ2-3 | TRBV5-4 | CASSFKGGGRGYSTDTQYF
TRBJ1-6 | TRBV5-5 | CASSLAGDSPLHF
TRBJ1-2 | TRBV10-3 | CAISEFESGTGPNYGYTF
TRBJ2-2 | TRBV27 | CASRGVWNTGELFF
TRBJ2-2 | TRBV7-9 | CAVAGGAMNTGELFF
TRBJ1-1 | TRBV6-6 | CASSYSFGVTEAFF
TRBJ1-1 | TRBV18 | CASSPPFPSPAFF
TRBJ1-2 | TRBV4-1 | CASSPSQGQANYGYTF
TRBJ2-7 | TRBV5-6 | CASSLAPGALREQYF
TRBJ1-2 | TRBV10-2 | CASSDPGDRGYTF
TRBJ1-6 | TRBV6-4 | CASSDSGGNSPLHF
TRBJ2-3 | TRBV5-4 | CASSSRTGIITDTQYF
TRBJ1-2 | TRBV7-8 | CASSLVDSNYGYTF
TRBJ2-1 | TRBV7-9 | CASSFGGTGGEQFF
TRBJ2-7 | TRBV5-1 | CASSLGGGAGEQYF
TRBJ1-4 | TRBV5-3 | CARSQSKLEGEKLFF
TRBJ2-7 | TRBV7-9 | CASSLSADRGKYEQYF
TRBJ1-2 | TRBV30 | CACGNRINYGYTF
TRBJ1-2 | TRBV9 | CASSQGQRHGYTF
TRBJ1-4 | TRBV4-1 | CASSQGQGRPSNEKLFF
TRBJ2-7 | TRBV4-2 | CASSQDLDGGTYEQYF
TRBJ1-5 | TRBV5-6 | CASTRNPGPNQPQHF
TRBJ1-5 | TRBV21-1 | CASSIPDRTDQPQHF
TRBJ1-4 | TRBV6-1 | CASSGDRGRGSEKLFF
TRBJ1-6 | TRBV5-3 | CARSIPGRVVYSPLHF
TRBJ2-2 | TRBV5-1 | CASSWSRDRSTGELFF
TRBJ1-4 | TRBV5-1 | CARRPRQPGRKNEKLFF
TRBJ2-2 | TRBV19 | CATQGGRPNTGELFF
TRBJ1-2 | TRBV7-6 | CASSLGGAGPAGYTF
TRBJ1-1 | TRBV5-5 | CASSRYRESAFF
TRBJ2-1 | TRBV5-1 | CASSSAPGLAGNEQFF